The clone carrying this T cell receptor beta chain was picked up many times. Per germline, CDR1 SGHRS and CDR2 YFSETQ. V was cut by 4 bases and J by 7 bases, with 18 bases left in between. The length of the CDR3 is 15 residues. The making of cDNA relied on 5'RACE with 10-nucleotide random UMIs. Each CDR3 protein gets one entry after TCRdb re-called the 5' RACE reads with MiXCR. This sample carries around 90,000 distinct CDR3 sequences, less than 15% of them seen once, and the ten largest clones take approximately 5%. The data stem from a study of neurological immune-mediated disorders. Indicated time point: longitudinal time-point 2.

This sequence joins TRBV5-1 and TRBJ2-1, with a weak D call TRBD2 (5 bases). The clonotype originates from a female donor with HTLV-1-associated myelopathy (HAM/TSP). Sequenced sample: PBMCs. Here the CDR3 reads CASSPGVARGNEQFF. CDR3 DNA sequence: TGCGCCAGCAGCCCCGGGGTAGCACGGGGTAATGAGCAGTTCTTC.